This T cell receptor beta chain was obtained from a study of blood T cell repertoires in COVID-19 (TCRdb year 2020). About the study as a whole: Samples covering the acute and convalescent phases of COVID-19 were provided by collaborators in the United States, Italy and Spain. The material from the prospective study consisted of cDNA or gDNA derived from T cells, B-cell-depleted T cells, or PBMCs. The dataset comprised deeply sampled blood TCRbeta repertoires from subjects exposed to, actively infected with, or recovered from COVID-19. The repertoires were made available in a free public database intended to serve as a resource for research on the immune response to SARS-CoV-2. Samples were obtained from the ongoing ImmuneRACE study (first 160 participants) and from approximately 1,200 subjects provided by 6 global collaborators. Nearly every sample came with metadata listing a de-identified subject ID, COVID-19 status, age in years and sex. Where HLA class I and class II types were available, the types were taken from metadata supplied by the sample provider, not from assay-based typing. Beyond this particular receptor, the publication reports: Clinical and demographic metadata were provided uncurated, with the amount varying by source and participant.

To note about this clone: Its target antigen remains unknown. No per-base quality is available; no much larger clone lies one base away.

Participants in the prospective study were aged roughly 18 to 100 years, lived in 20 to 25 United States geographic areas, and enrolled through a virtual design. To assign participants to cohorts, the prospective study relied on clinical history that participants themselves reported in a screening survey and a study questionnaire. For ImmuneRACE Cohort 3, a participant was defined as recovered based on two consecutive negative NP/OP PCR tests, clearance by a healthcare professional, or resolution of symptoms. In the prospective study, whole blood, serum and a nasopharyngeal or oropharyngeal swab were collected from each participant by mobile phlebotomists. Prospective study participants could optionally give additional blood draws and questionnaires over a roughly two-month period. Before DNA extraction, blood samples from the prospective study were shipped at room temperature or frozen. The immunoSEQ Assay, a bias-controlled multiplex PCR, was used to amplify TCRbeta CDR3 regions from genomic DNA. Turning to the authors' computational methods: The number of nucleated cells in each sample was estimated from the amplification of reference gene primers within the assay. To quantify the absolute abundance of each unique TCRbeta CDR3 rearrangement, sequence reads were collapsed and filtered. For each sample, productive Simpson clonality was calculated as the square root of Simpson's diversity index across productive rearrangements. Entries here come from immuneACCESS through TCRdb and include only in-frame sequences with V and J called. Some clones fail to appear in such tables; in the studies checked, an unresolved V gene covers under half of the shortfall, and the cause of the remainder is unknown. The V and J calls and clone size were taken over from that table, and D and trimming were inferred from the DNA. For this sample the table gives a few hundred thousand clones, of which approximately 90% were detected only once. The ten most abundant clones make up 8% to 9% of the sample.

Trimming leaves V shorter by 4 bases and J shorter by 3 bases, with the junction holding 10 bases beyond the gene matches. Including cysteine and phenylalanine, the CDR3 has 17 amino acids. Only the CDR3 region is kept as DNA, spanning 51 bases read in frame from base 1. Via the germline V gene, CDR1 is MDHEN and CDR2 SYDVKM. This clonotype was sampled from a woman between 18 and 29 years old who had recovered from COVID-19. The sample comprised PBMCs or T cells enriched from blood (not recorded which). The receptor chain draws on TRBV28 and TRBJ1-5; TRBD1 aligns with 9 central bases. The nucleotides read TGTGCCAGCAGTTCCCCCCCGGACAGGGGTCCCAATCAGCCCCAGCATTTT. This gives the protein CASSSPPDRGPNQPQHF.